The 10 T cell receptor beta chains reported below all come from one sample, sequenced in a study of OX40 agonist ivuxolimab in advanced cancers. Only in-frame clones appear in the TCRdb table, and some are missing; sequencing was by immunoSEQ multiplex PCR. The repertoire holds some 66,000 clones, more than 70% seen once, with approximately 0.6% in the top ten. The starting material was CD4+ or CD8+ T cells sorted from blood, obtained in a trial of the OX40 agonist ivuxolimab. The receptors originated from an adult with an advanced solid tumor such as melanoma, head and neck, liver or kidney cancer.

This chain uses TRBV19 with TRBJ2-4; unclear D gene. This CDR3 region has 13 residues. Trimming removed 5 bases from V and 6 bases from J, with 11 bases in between. Germline V gene lookup returns CDR1 LNHDA and CDR2 SQIVND (reference sequence). The CDR3 sequence is CASSASSRNIQYF. CDR3 nucleotides: TGTGCCAGTAGTGCCTCAAGCCGAAACATTCAGTACTTC.

This clone was counted between two and nine times. This chain connects TRBV2 to TRBJ1-2, with D maybe TRBD1 (5 bases). The V gene's germline CDR1 is SNHLY and CDR2 FYNNEI. Trimming took off 1 base at V and 7 bases at J, with 10 bases between the two ends. This CDR3 has 13 amino acids. The chain's CDR3 is CASSEVRAVGYTF. CDR3 in DNA: TGTGCCAGCAGTGAAGTCAGGGCTGTTGGCTACACCTTC.

CDR3 nucleotide sequence: TGTGCCAGCAGTCTTACATGGACGCGGGAGACCCAGTACTTC. It encodes CASSLTWTRETQYF. The V call is TRBV2, the J call TRBJ2-5, with D uncertain. Germline assignment: CDR1 SNHLY and CDR2 FYNNEI. Trimming took off 5 bases at V and 5 bases at J, with 15 bases between the two ends. This CDR3 has 14 amino acids.

The chain has TRBV18 and TRBJ2-5; D not certain. The V end lost 2 bases, the J end lost 4 bases, and 8 bases lay between the germline ends. This CDR3 comprises 13 residues. Germline loops: CDR1 KGHSH, CDR2 LQKENI. The DNA of the CDR3 is TGTGCCAGCTCACCAGGCACGGGAGAGACCCAGTACTTC. Amino acids: CASSPGTGETQYF.

The chain has TRBV7-2 and TRBJ2-5; TRBD1 or TRBD2 may be the D gene (5 bases each). CDR1 and CDR2 from the germline V gene are SGHTA and FQGNSA. The CDR3 is made up of 14 amino acids. Trimming removed 5 bases from V and 7 bases from J, with 17 bases in between. The CDR3, as DNA: TGTGCCAGCAGCGGCTTTGAGGGGATGGGGACCCAGTACTTC. It codes for CASSGFEGMGTQYF. The full variable domain, with the rest looked up from reference TRBV7-2 and TRBJ2-5, is GAGVSQSPSNKVTEKGKDVELRCDPISGHTALYWYRQSLGQGLEFLIYFQGNSAPDKSGLPSDRFSAERTGGSVSTLTIQRTQQEDSAVYLCASSGFEGMGTQYFGPGTRLLVL.

This clone was counted a few times. The rearrangement joins TRBV4-2 to TRBJ1-2; D gene ambiguous. The V end was cut by 0 bases, the J end by 2 bases, with 4 bases between. The CDR3 is made up of 13 amino acids. From germline, CDR1 is LGHNA and CDR2 YNFKEQ. The CDR3 coding sequence is TGTGCCAGCAGCCAAGACGGAAACTATGGCTACACCTTC. Amino acid sequence: CASSQDGNYGYTF.

The DNA of the CDR3 is TGTGCCAGCAGTTACGGTATCAGCGAAAAACTGTTTTTT. It is translated as CASSYGISEKLFF. The chain employs TRBV6-5 and TRBJ1-4; D gene uncertain. The CDR3 contains 13 residues. Germline CDR1 reads MNHEY; CDR2 reads SVGAGI. V was trimmed by 2 bases and J by 8 bases, leaving 9 bases between them.

This clone was detected only once. This chain links TRBV19 with TRBJ1-4, with TRBD1 as a possible D gene (5 bases). Germline-derived CDR1 and CDR2 are LNHDA and SQIVND (reference sequence). This CDR3 region has 14 residues. V was shortened by 7 bases and J by 3 bases, with 12 bases between the two germline ends. The CDR3 protein is CASTLGGSNEKLFF. The DNA of the CDR3 is TGTGCCAGTACCCTGGGGGGATCTAATGAAAAACTGTTTTTT.

This clone showed up just a few times. The chain is built from TRBV6-1 and TRBJ1-2; TRBD1 agrees at 9 bases. This CDR3 comprises 13 residues. Germline-derived CDR1 and CDR2 are MNHNS and SASEGT. V was pared by 7 bases and J by 8 bases, with 8 bases of the junction left unmatched. The CDR3 is CASISTGGAGYTF. DNA for the CDR3: TGTGCCAGCATCAGCACAGGGGGCGCCGGCTACACCTTC.

The gene calls are TRBV5-4 and TRBJ1-1, with 8 bases fitting TRBD1. J was trimmed by 4 bases and V by 2 bases; bases with no gene match: 1. Germline V lookup: CDR1 SGHNT, CDR2 YYREEE (reference sequence). The CDR3 is made up of 13 amino acids. The CDR3 here is CASSLQGGTEAFF. The CDR3 coding sequence is TGTGCCAGCAGCTTACAGGGGGGCACTGAAGCTTTCTTT.